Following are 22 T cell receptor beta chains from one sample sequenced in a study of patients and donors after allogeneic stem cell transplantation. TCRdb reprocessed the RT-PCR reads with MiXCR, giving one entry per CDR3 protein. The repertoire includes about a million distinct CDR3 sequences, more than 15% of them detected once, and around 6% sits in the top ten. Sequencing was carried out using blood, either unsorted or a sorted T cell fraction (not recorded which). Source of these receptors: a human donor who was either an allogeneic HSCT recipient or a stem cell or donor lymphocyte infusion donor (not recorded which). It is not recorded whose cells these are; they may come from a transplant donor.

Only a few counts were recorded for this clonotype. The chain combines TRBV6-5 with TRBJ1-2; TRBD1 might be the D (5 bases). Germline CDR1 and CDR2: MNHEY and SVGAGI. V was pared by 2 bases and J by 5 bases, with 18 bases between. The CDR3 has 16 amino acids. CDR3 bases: TGTGCCAGCAGTTACGAGATTACAGGAGCGCCTTATGGCTACACCTTC. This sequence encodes CASSYEITGAPYGYTF.

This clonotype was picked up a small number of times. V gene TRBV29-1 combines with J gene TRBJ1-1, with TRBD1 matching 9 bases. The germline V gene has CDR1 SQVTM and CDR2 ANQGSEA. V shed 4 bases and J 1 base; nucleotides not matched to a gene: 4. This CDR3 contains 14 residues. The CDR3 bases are TGCAGCGTTGTTACAGGGGGCGCGAACACTGAAGCTTTCTTT. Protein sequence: CSVVTGGANTEAFF.

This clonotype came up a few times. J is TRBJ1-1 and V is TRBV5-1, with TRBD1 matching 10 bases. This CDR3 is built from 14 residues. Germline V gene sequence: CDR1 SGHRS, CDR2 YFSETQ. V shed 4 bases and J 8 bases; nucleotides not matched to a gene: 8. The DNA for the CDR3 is TGCGCCAGCAGCAAAGAAGACAGGGGGCGCGAAGCTTTCTTT. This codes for CASSKEDRGREAFF.

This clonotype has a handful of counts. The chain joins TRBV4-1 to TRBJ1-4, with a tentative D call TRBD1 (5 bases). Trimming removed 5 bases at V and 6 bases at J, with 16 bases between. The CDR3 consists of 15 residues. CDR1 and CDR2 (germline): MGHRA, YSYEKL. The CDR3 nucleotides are TGCGCCAGCAGCACTCGCGACAGCCCCGATGAAAAACTGTTTTTT. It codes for CASSTRDSPDEKLFF.

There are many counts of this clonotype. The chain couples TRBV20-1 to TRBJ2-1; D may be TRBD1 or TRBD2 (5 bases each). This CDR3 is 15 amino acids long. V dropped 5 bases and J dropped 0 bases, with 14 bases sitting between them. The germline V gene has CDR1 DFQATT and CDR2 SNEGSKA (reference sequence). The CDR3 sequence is CSAYIKGSSYNEQFF. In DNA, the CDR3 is TGCAGTGCTTATATCAAGGGGAGCTCCTACAATGAGCAGTTCTTC.

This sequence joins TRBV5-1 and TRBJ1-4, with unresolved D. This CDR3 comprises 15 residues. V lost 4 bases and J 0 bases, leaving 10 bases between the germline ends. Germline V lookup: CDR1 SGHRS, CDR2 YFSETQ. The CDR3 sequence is CASSLPTPTNEKLFF. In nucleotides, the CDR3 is TGCGCCAGCAGCCTACCGACACCAACTAATGAAAAACTGTTTTTT.

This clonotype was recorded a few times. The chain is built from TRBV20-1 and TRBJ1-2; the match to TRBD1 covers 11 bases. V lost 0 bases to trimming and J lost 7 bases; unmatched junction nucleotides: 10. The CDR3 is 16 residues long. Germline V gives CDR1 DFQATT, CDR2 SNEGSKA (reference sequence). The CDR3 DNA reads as TGCAGTGCTAGAGATCGTGGGACAGGGGGTTTTGTTGGCTACACCTTC. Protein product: CSARDRGTGGFVGYTF.

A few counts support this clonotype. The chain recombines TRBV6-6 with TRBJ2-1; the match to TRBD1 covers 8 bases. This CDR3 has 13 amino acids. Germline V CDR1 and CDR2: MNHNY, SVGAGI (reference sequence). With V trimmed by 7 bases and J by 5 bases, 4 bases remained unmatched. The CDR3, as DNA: TGTGCCAGCACAGGGGGCACGGACAATGAGCAGTTCTTC. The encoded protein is CASTGGTDNEQFF.

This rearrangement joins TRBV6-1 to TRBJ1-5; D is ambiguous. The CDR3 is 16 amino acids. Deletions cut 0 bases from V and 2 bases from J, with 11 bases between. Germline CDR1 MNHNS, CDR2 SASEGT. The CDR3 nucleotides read TGTGCCAGCAGTGAAGCTGGATATCGGGGCAATCAGCCCCAGCATTTT. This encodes CASSEAGYRGNQPQHF.

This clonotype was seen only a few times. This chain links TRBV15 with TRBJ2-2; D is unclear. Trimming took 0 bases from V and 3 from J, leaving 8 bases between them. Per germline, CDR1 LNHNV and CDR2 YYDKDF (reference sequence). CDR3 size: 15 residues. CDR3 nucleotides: TGTGCCACCAGCAGAGATTGGTCGGACACCGGGGAGCTGTTTTTT. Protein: CATSRDWSDTGELFF.

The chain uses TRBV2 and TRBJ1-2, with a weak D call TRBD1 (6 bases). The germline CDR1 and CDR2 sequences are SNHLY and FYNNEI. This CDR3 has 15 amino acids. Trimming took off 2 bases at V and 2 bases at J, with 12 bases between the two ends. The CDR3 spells CASSEWTATNYGYTF. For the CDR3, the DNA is TGTGCCAGCAGTGAATGGACAGCAACCAACTATGGCTACACCTTC.

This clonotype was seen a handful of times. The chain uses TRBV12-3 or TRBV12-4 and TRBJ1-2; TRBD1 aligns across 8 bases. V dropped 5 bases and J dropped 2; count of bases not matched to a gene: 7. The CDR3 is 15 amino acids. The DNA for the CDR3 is TGTGCCAGCAGTGAAACCGGGACAGGAAACTATGGCTACACCTTC. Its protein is CASSETGTGNYGYTF.

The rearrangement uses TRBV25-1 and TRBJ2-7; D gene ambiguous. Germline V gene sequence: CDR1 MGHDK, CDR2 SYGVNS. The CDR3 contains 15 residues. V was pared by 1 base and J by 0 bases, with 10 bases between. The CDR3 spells CASSEFPGLSYEQYF. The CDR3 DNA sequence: TGTGCCAGCAGTGAATTTCCGGGCCTCTCCTACGAGCAGTACTTC.

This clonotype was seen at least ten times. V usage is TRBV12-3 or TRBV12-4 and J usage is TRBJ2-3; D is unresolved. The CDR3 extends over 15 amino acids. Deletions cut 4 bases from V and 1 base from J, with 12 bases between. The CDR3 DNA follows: TGTGCCAGCAGTTCCCATCATCCTGGCACAGATACGCAGTATTTT. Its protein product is CASSSHHPGTDTQYF.

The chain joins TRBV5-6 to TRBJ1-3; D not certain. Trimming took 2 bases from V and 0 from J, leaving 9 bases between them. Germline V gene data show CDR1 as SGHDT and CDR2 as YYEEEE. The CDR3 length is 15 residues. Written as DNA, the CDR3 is TGTGCCAGCAGCTTAGAAACGGCCTCTGGAAACACCATATATTTT. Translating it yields CASSLETASGNTIYF. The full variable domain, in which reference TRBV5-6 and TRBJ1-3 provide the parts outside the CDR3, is DAGVTQSPTHLIKTRGQQVTLRCSPKSGHDTVSWYQQALGQGPQFIFQYYEEEERQRGNFPDRFSGHQFPNYSSELNVNALLLGDSALYLCASSLETASGNTIYFGEGSWLTVV.

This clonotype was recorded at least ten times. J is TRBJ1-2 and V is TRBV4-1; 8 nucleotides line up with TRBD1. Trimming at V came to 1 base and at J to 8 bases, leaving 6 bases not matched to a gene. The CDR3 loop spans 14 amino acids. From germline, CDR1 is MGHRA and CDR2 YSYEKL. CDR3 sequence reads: CASSQVGQGRGYTF. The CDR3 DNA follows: TGCGCCAGCAGCCAAGTAGGACAGGGCCGGGGCTACACCTTC.

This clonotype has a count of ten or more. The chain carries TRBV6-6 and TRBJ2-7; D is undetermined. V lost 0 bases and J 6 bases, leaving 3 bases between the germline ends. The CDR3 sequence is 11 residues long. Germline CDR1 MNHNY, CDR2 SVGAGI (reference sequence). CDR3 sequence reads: CASSYSREQYF. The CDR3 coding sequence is TGTGCCAGCAGTTACTCCCGCGAGCAGTACTTC.

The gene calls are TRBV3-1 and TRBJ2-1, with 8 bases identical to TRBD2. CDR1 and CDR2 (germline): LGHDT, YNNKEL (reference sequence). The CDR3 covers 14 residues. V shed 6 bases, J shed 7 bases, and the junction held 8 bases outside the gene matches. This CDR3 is CASRSTGGQNEQFF. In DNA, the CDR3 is TGTGCCAGCAGGTCTACGGGGGGGCAAAATGAGCAGTTCTTC.

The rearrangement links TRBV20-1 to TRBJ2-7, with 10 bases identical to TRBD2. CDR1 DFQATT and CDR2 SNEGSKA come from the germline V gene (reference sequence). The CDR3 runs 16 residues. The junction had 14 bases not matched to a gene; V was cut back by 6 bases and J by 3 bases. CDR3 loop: CSAPRPSAGGFYEQYF. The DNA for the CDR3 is TGCAGTGCCCCCCGGCCGTCAGCGGGAGGGTTCTACGAGCAGTACTTC.

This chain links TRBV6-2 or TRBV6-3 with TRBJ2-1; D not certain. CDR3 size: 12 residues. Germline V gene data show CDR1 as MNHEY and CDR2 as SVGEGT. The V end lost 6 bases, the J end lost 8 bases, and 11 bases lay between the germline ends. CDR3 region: CASRLNIHEQFF. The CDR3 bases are TGTGCCAGCAGGCTAAATATCCATGAGCAGTTCTTC.

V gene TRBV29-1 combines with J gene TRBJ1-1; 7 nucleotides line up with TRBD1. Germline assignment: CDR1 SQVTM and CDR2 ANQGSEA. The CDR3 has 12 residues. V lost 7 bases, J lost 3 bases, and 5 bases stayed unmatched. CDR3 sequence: CSARGQDTEAFF. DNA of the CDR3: TGCAGCGCAAGGGGGCAGGACACTGAAGCTTTCTTT.

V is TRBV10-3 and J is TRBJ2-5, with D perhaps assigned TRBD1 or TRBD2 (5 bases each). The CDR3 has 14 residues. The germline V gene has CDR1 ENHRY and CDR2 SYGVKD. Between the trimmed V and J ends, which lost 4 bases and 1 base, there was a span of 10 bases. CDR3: CAISVNGAQETQYF. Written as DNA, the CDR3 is TGTGCCATCAGTGTAAACGGGGCCCAAGAGACCCAGTACTTC.